Below are 21 T cell receptor beta chains sequenced from a single sample in a study of blood T cell repertoires in COVID-19. TCRdb's copy holds only in-frame clones and misses some; the assay was immunoSEQ multiplex PCR. The repertoire consists of 360,000 or so clones, with less than 90% occurring once and the leading ten covering roughly 5.1%. Input material: PBMCs or T cells enriched from blood (not recorded which). The receptors here all came from a woman aged 50 to 65 who had recovered from COVID-19.

The chain carries TRBV7-9 and TRBJ1-5, with unresolved D. CDR1 is SEHNR and CDR2 is FQNEAQ in the germline V gene (reference sequence). Trimming removed 0 bases from V and 5 bases from J, with 11 bases in between. The CDR3 consists of 15 residues. The CDR3 nucleotides read TGTGCCAGCAGCTTAGCCCAGGCCACCTATCAGCCCCAGCATTTT. Protein product: CASSLAQATYQPQHF.

The rearrangement uses TRBV19 and TRBJ1-2; possible D gene TRBD1, 6 bases. This CDR3 is built from 13 residues. The germline gives CDR1 LNHDA, CDR2 SQIVND (reference sequence). V lost 8 bases, J lost 1 base, and 11 bases lay in between. CDR3 protein: CASLGQFNYGYTF. The CDR3 DNA is TGTGCCAGTTTAGGACAGTTTAACTATGGCTACACCTTC.

This chain uses TRBV6-2 or TRBV6-3 with TRBJ1-5, with TRBD1 identical over 9 bases. Germline loops: CDR1 MNHEY, CDR2 SVGEGT. Unmatched junction bases numbered 7, after V lost 5 bases and J lost 5 bases. CDR3 length: 15 residues. DNA of the CDR3: TGTGCCAGCAGTCAAAACACAGGGGGCGATCAGCCCCAGCATTTT. Protein product: CASSQNTGGDQPQHF.

This rearrangement joins TRBV11-3 to TRBJ1-1; tentative D call: TRBD1 (5 bases). V lost 5 bases and J lost 0, with 10 bases in between. Germline CDR1 is SGHNT and CDR2 is YENEEA. This CDR3 is 14 amino acids long. CDR3: CASSLRQMNTEAFF. The CDR3 DNA sequence: TGTGCCAGCAGCCTACGACAGATGAACACTGAAGCTTTCTTT.

The chain recombines TRBV6-5 with TRBJ1-2; 11 bases fit TRBD1. The V segment lost 2 bases and the J segment 4 bases; nucleotides outside the gene matches: 3. Per the germline V gene, CDR1 is MNHEY and CDR2 is SVGAGI. There are 15 residues in the CDR3. CDR3 sequence: CASSYGQGAFYGYTF. The CDR3 nucleotides read TGTGCCAGCAGTTACGGACAGGGGGCGTTCTATGGCTACACCTTC.

The J gene is TRBJ1-1, the V gene TRBV9; unclear D gene. Germline V gene sequence: CDR1 SGDLS, CDR2 YYNGEE. This CDR3 region has 13 residues. V lost 3 bases and J lost 4, with 10 bases in between. This CDR3 is CASSAHRSTEAFF. Written as DNA, the CDR3 is TGTGCCAGCAGCGCGCACAGAAGCACTGAAGCTTTCTTT.

This CDR3 reads CASSYGRGGAYGYTF. The CDR3 DNA reads TGTGCCAGCAGTTACGGGCGGGGGGGAGCCTATGGCTACACCTTC. The genes are TRBV27 and TRBJ1-2; D perhaps matches TRBD1 (5 bases). V lost 4 bases and J lost 4, with 16 bases in between. Germline CDR1 and CDR2: MNHEY and SMNVEV (reference sequence). The CDR3 loop spans 15 amino acids.

The chain is built from TRBV7-2 and TRBJ1-6; 8 bases match TRBD1. V dropped 4 bases and J dropped 7; count of bases not matched to a gene: 12. The CDR3 consists of 17 residues. Germline CDR1 is SGHTA and CDR2 is FQGNSA. In DNA form, the CDR3 reads TGTGCCAGCAGCTCGCGTTATCCGGGACAGGAAAATTCACCCCTCCACTTT. Protein product: CASSSRYPGQENSPLHF.

This clone was seen only once. The chain uses TRBV5-4 and TRBJ2-1; a possible D gene is TRBD2 (7 bases). The CDR3 consists of 16 residues. Per germline, CDR1 SGHNT and CDR2 YYREEE (reference sequence). Trimming removed 3 bases from V and 5 bases from J, with 18 bases in between. The CDR3 DNA reads TGTGCCAGCAGCTCCCCGAGGGGGGGGAACGACAATGAGCAGTTCTTC. Its translation is CASSSPRGGNDNEQFF.

The CDR3 DNA follows: TGTGCCAGCAGCCGGGGAGTTTACGAGCAGTACTTC. Encoded protein: CASSRGVYEQYF. The chain links TRBV5-4 to TRBJ2-7; maybe TRBD2 (5 bases). Between the trimmed V and J ends, which lost 4 bases and 4 bases, there was a span of 9 bases. The CDR3 spans 12 residues. Germline V gives CDR1 SGHNT, CDR2 YYREEE (reference sequence).

This clone was counted once. This chain connects TRBV5-4 to TRBJ1-2; D is undetermined. The V end was cut by 0 bases, the J end by 3 bases, with 9 bases between. This CDR3 is built from 14 residues. Per germline, CDR1 SGHNT and CDR2 YYREEE (reference sequence). CDR3 in amino acids: CASSLDRAHYGYTF. DNA of the CDR3: TGTGCCAGCAGCTTGGACAGAGCACACTATGGCTACACCTTC.

This clone was observed once. The V and J genes are TRBV6-6 and TRBJ1-1; no reliable D call. The CDR3 totals 13 residues. Trimming removed 8 bases from V and 8 bases from J, with 18 bases in between. The germline V gene has CDR1 MNHNY and CDR2 SVGAGI (reference sequence). CDR3 in DNA: TGTGCCAGCCCCAGCCATGTGAGCGGCGAAGCTTTCTTT. Translated: CASPSHVSGEAFF.

The CDR3 bases are TGTGCCAGCAGTTCGCTTCGTCAATTGACTAGCGGGCGTTTTTACAATGAGCAGTTCTTC. It specifies CASSSLRQLTSGRFYNEQFF. V is TRBV6-2 or TRBV6-3 and J is TRBJ2-1; 10 bases align to TRBD2. Trimming cost V 4 bases and J 4 bases; bases outside gene matches: 19. This CDR3 is built from 20 residues. Germline assignment: CDR1 MNHEY and CDR2 SVGEGT.

The genes are TRBV5-5 and TRBJ2-6; D perhaps matches TRBD2 (6 bases). This CDR3 region has 17 residues. Germline lookup yields CDR1 SGHKS and CDR2 YYEKEE (reference sequence). The ends were cut back, 7 bases at V and 0 bases at J, with 17 bases in the middle. CDR3 DNA sequence: TGTGCCAGCTCCTGGGGGGAAACCTCCTCTGGGGCCAACGTCCTGACTTTC. It encodes CASSWGETSSGANVLTF.

The V and J genes are TRBV5-1 and TRBJ2-7, with 10 nucleotides matching TRBD1. CDR3 length equals 13 residues. V lost 4 bases and J lost 5; bases outside the gene matches: 3. The germline V gene encodes CDR1 SGHRS and CDR2 YFSETQ. DNA for the CDR3: TGCGCCAGCAGCCGGGACAGGGGTCACGAGCAGTACTTC. The encoded protein is CASSRDRGHEQYF.

The count of this clone is one. The V gene is TRBV20-1, the J gene TRBJ2-3; TRBD2 matches 9 bases. After removal of 3 bases from V and 3 bases from J, the junction contained 7 bases not matched to a gene. The CDR3 is 15 amino acids. Germline CDR1 is DFQATT and CDR2 is SNEGSKA (reference sequence). This CDR3 is CSASDAGGKTDTQYF. In nucleotides, the CDR3 is TGCAGTGCTAGTGATGCGGGAGGGAAGACAGATACGCAGTATTTT.

About this clone: An end of the junction does not agree with germline; a read error may underlie this. V usage is TRBV12-3 or TRBV12-4 and J usage is TRBJ1-1, with D tentatively TRBD1 (5 bases). This CDR3 is 12 amino acids long. The CDR3 region is CASSHMTDLYIF. In nucleotides, the CDR3 is TGTGCCAGCAGTCACATGACAGATTTGTATATCTTT.

In this sample, this clone turned up once. The chain is built from TRBV27 and TRBJ1-1, with D possibly matching TRBD1 (6 bases). Germline values: CDR1 MNHEY, CDR2 SMNVEV (reference sequence). This CDR3 spans 14 amino acids. V was shortened by 6 bases and J by 1 base, with 12 bases between the two germline ends. The DNA of the CDR3 is TGTGCCAGCAGGGGGGGGGCTGAGAACACTGAAGCTTTCTTT. This sequence encodes CASRGGAENTEAFF.

The V and J genes are TRBV5-4 and TRBJ1-6; TRBD1 aligns across 8 bases. Trimming took 0 bases from V and 7 from J; bases not matched to a gene: 6. Germline CDR1 reads SGHNT; CDR2 reads YYREEE (reference sequence). The CDR3 runs 16 residues. The CDR3: CASSLVAGGLNSPLHF. The CDR3 coding sequence is TGTGCCAGCAGCTTGGTCGCAGGGGGCCTGAATTCACCCCTCCACTTT. Full variable domain (remainder filled in from reference TRBV5-4 and TRBJ1-6): ETGVTQSPTHLIKTRGQQVTLRCSSQSGHNTVSWYQQALGQGPQFIFQYYREEENGRGNFPPRFSGLQFPNYSSELNVNALELDDSALYLCASSLVAGGLNSPLHFGNGTRLTVT.

CDR3 loop: CASSAQRSNTEAFF. The CDR3 coding sequence is TGCGCCAGCAGCGCTCAGCGATCGAACACTGAAGCTTTCTTT. The chain recombines TRBV4-1 with TRBJ1-1, with no clear D. The ends were cut back, 5 bases at V and 1 base at J, with 11 bases in the middle. The germline CDR1 and CDR2 sequences are MGHRA and YSYEKL. The CDR3 spans 14 residues.

The chain joins TRBV3-1 (or the pseudogene TRBV3-2) to TRBJ2-3; 7 positions agree with TRBD1. CDR3 length equals 15 residues. The germline CDR1 and CDR2 sequences are LGHDT and YNNKEL (reference sequence). J gave up 5 bases and V 4 bases, and 9 bases lay outside the gene matches. As DNA, the CDR3 is TGTGCCAGCAGCCCTCCCGTACAGGGGAAAGATACGCAGTATTTT. This sequence encodes CASSPPVQGKDTQYF.